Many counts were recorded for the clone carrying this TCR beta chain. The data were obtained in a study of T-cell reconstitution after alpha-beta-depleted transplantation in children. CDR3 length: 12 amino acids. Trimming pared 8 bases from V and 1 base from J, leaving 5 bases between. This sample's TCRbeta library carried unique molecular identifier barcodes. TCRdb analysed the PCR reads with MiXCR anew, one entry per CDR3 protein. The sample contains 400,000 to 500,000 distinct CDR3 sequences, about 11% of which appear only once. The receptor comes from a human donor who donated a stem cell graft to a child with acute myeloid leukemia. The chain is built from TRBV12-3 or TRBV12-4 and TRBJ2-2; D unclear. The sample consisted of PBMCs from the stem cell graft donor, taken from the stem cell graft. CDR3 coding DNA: TGTGCCAGCCGCATGAACACCGGGGAGCTGTTTTTT. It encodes CASRMNTGELFF.